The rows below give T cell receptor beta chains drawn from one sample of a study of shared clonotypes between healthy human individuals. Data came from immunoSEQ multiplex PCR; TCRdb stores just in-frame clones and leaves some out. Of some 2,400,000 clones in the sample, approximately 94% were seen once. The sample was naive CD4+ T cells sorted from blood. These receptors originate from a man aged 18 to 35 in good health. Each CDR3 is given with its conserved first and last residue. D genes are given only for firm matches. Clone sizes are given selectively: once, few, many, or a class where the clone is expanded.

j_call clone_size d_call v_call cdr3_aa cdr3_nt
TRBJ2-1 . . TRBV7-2 CASSSPSFRVSDEQFF TGTGCCAGCAGCTCCCCATCCTTCCGCGTCTCTGACGAGCAGTTCTTC
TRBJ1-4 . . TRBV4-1 CASSHSRPTNEKLFF TGCGCCAGCAGCCATTCCCGTCCAACTAATGAAAAACTGTTTTTT
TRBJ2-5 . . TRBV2 CASSGGSERETQYF TGTGCCAGCAGTGGGGGGTCGGAGAGGGAGACCCAGTACTTC
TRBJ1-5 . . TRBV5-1 CASSPSADQPQHF TGCGCCAGCAGCCCAAGTGCGGATCAGCCCCAGCATTTT
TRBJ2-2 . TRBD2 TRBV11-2 CASSLPSGVNTGELFF TGTGCCAGCAGCTTACCTAGCGGGGTGAACACCGGGGAGCTGTTTTTT
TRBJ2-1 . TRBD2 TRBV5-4 CASSSPGTSGKTYNEQFF TGTGCCAGCAGCTCCCCCGGGACTAGCGGGAAAACCTACAATGAGCAGTTCTTC
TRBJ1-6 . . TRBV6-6 CASSYSPDPNSPLHF TGTGCCAGCAGTTACTCTCCGGACCCTAATTCACCCCTCCACTTT
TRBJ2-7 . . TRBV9 CASSVGGANSYEQYF TGTGCCAGCAGCGTAGGCGGGGCTAACTCCTACGAGCAGTACTTC
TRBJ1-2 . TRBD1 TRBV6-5 CASCRGREYGYTF TGTGCCTCTTGCAGGGGGAGGGAGTATGGCTACACCTTC
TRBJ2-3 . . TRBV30 CAWSVPRNTDTQYF TGTGCCTGGAGTGTCCCCCGGAACACAGATACGCAGTATTTT
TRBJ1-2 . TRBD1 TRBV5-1 CASNPGTGGSGYTF TGCGCCAGCAATCCCGGGACAGGGGGAAGTGGCTACACCTTC
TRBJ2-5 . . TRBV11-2 CASSSYGVSEETQYF TGTGCCAGCAGCTCCTATGGGGTCAGCGAAGAGACCCAGTACTTC
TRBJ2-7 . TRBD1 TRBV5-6 CASSLAIRTGAGTAYEQYF TGTGCCAGCAGCCTCGCCATTCGGACAGGGGCCGGGACCGCGTACGAGCAGTACTTC
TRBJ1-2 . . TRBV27 CASSLGQASYGYTF TGTGCCAGCAGTTTAGGCCAGGCTTCCTATGGCTACACCTTC
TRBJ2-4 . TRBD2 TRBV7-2 CASSFSGSKNIQYF TGTGCCAGCAGCTTCAGCGGGAGCAAAAACATTCAGTACTTC
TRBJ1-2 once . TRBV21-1 CASSKAINGQGDGYGYTF TGTGCCAGCAGCAAAGCAATTAACGGACAGGGTGATGGCTATGGCTACACCTTC
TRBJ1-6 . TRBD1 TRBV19 CASSRQGNNSPLHF TGTGCCAGTAGCCGACAGGGGAATAATTCACCCCTCCACTTT
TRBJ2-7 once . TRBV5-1 CASSLGPSSYEQYF TGCGCCAGCAGCTTGGGTCCGAGCTCCTACGAGCAGTACTTC
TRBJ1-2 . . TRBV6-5 CASSYDRSYGYTF TGTGCCAGCAGTTACGATCGGTCCTATGGCTACACCTTC
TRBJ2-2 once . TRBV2 CASSEGPNTGELFF TGTGCCAGCAGTGAGGGTCCGAACACCGGGGAGCTGTTTTTT
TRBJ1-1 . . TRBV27 CASRPTVNTEAFF TGTGCCAGCAGACCAACGGTGAACACTGAAGCTTTCTTT
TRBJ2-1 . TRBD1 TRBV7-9 CASRSGTGLYNEQFF TGTGCCAGCAGGTCCGGGACAGGGCTTTACAATGAGCAGTTCTTC